Listed here are 16 T cell receptor beta chains from one sample, sequenced in a study of T cell repertoires in cytomegalovirus infection. No antigen is known for these receptors. One entry per CDR3 protein results from TCRdb running MiXCR on the reads. The sample lists 140,000 to 150,000 distinct CDR3 sequences; around 32% were seen once. Sequences were derived from CD8+ T cells from cultured PBMCs, sampled from culture after CMV antigen stimulation. The receptors derive from a human donor in good health (CMV status not recorded). Some clones in this sample may be carry-over from other donors' samples.

This clonotype appeared a few times. The rearrangement joins TRBV11-2 to TRBJ1-2; 7 bases fit TRBD1. After removal of 5 bases from V and 4 bases from J, the junction contained 4 bases not matched to a gene. Germline lookup yields CDR1 SGHAT and CDR2 FQNNGV. CDR3 size: 13 residues. Here the CDR3 DNA reads TGTGCCAGCAGCCCAGGGACAGCCTATGGCTACACCTTC. This sequence encodes CASSPGTAYGYTF.

There are many counts of this clonotype. This chain uses TRBV12-3 or TRBV12-4 with TRBJ1-1, with 9 bases identical to TRBD1. J lost 6 bases, V lost 5 bases, and 10 bases had no gene match. The CDR3 has 15 residues. In nucleotides, the CDR3 is TGTGCCAGCAGTCGTGCCGGGACAGGGTACCCTGAAGCTTTCTTT. Protein: CASSRAGTGYPEAFF.

This clonotype was seen only a few times. The chain recombines TRBV19 with TRBJ2-1, with a possible D match to TRBD2 (6 bases). The CDR3 contains 15 residues. Germline V gene sequence: CDR1 LNHDA, CDR2 SQIVND (reference sequence). The ends were cut back, 3 bases at V and 4 bases at J, with 13 bases in the middle. CDR3 sequence reads: CASSIPPSGYNEQFF. The CDR3 nucleotides are TGTGCCAGTAGTATTCCACCCAGCGGGTACAATGAGCAGTTCTTC.

This CDR3 reads CASSLALLGDTGELFF. CDR3 DNA sequence: TGTGCCAGCAGCTTAGCGCTTCTAGGGGACACCGGGGAGCTGTTTTTT. The chain uses TRBV7-6 and TRBJ2-2; TRBD1 is a possible D gene (5 bases). From germline, CDR1 is SGHVS and CDR2 FNYEAQ. The CDR3 has 16 residues. V shed 0 bases and J shed 3 bases, with 11 bases lying between them.

This clonotype has a handful of counts. The J gene is TRBJ2-3, the V gene TRBV19, with D perhaps matching TRBD1 (6 bases). Trimming removed 8 bases from V and 9 bases from J, with 18 bases in between. The CDR3 covers 13 residues. Germline V gene sequence: CDR1 LNHDA, CDR2 SQIVND (reference sequence). This CDR3 is CASSGASMGTQYF. Written as DNA, the CDR3 is TGTGCCAGTTCAGGGGCCTCTATGGGAACGCAGTATTTT. The entire variable domain, with the rest obtained from reference TRBV19 and TRBJ2-3, is as follows: DGGITQSPKYLFRKEGQNVTLSCEQNLNHDAMYWYRQDPGQGLRLIYYSQIVNDFQKGDIAEGYSVSREKKESFPLTVTSAQKNPTAFYLCASSGASMGTQYFGPGTRLTVL.

This clonotype came up a few times. The chain recombines TRBV5-1 with TRBJ2-3; TRBD2 matches at 7 bases. The CDR3 sequence is 15 residues long. Per the germline V gene, CDR1 is SGHRS and CDR2 is YFSETQ. V shed 7 bases and J 4 bases; nucleotides not matched to a gene: 12. CDR3 nucleotides: TGCGCCAGCCACGCGGGGGATCTAGTTGCAGATACGCAGTATTTT. This sequence encodes CASHAGDLVADTQYF.

V is TRBV6-5 and J is TRBJ1-2; 7 bases map to TRBD1. Losses at the gene ends were 6 bases for V and 5 bases for J; bases not matched to a gene: 15. Germline V gene lookup returns CDR1 MNHEY and CDR2 SVGAGI. The CDR3 covers 16 residues. The CDR3 here is CASSLLPPDRFYGYTF. The CDR3 DNA sequence: TGTGCCAGCAGCTTACTTCCCCCGGACAGGTTTTATGGCTACACCTTC.

This chain uses TRBV19 with TRBJ2-7, with 10 bases identical to TRBD1. The CDR3 extends over 14 amino acids. Germline CDR1 is LNHDA and CDR2 is SQIVND (reference sequence). J was trimmed by 4 bases and V by 3 bases; bases with no gene match: 3. For the CDR3, the DNA is TGTGCCAGTAGTATCCGGGACAGGGGTTACGAGCAGTACTTC. Residues: CASSIRDRGYEQYF.

This clonotype was seen only a few times. The J gene is TRBJ2-7, the V gene TRBV2; D uncertain. Trimming stripped 2 bases from V and 1 base from J, with 3 bases between. The V gene's germline CDR1 is SNHLY and CDR2 FYNNEI. This CDR3 is built from 12 residues. CDR3 region: CASSEISYEQYF. As DNA, the CDR3 is TGTGCCAGCAGTGAAATTTCCTACGAGCAGTACTTC.

This chain uses TRBV10-3 with TRBJ1-5; 7 bases agree with TRBD1. The CDR3 covers 16 residues. Trimming took 1 base from V and 8 from J; bases not matched to a gene: 11. Germline loops: CDR1 ENHRY, CDR2 SYGVKD. The CDR3 DNA follows: TGTGCCATCAGTGAGTGGGCGGGGGACAGAGGGGAGCCCCAGCATTTT. It encodes CAISEWAGDRGEPQHF.

The table lists this clonotype with a few counts. CDR3 DNA: TGTGCCAGCAATGAGCTAGGTGACGTTAGCACAGATACGCAGTATTTT. Amino acid sequence: CASNELGDVSTDTQYF. The chain couples TRBV2 to TRBJ2-3, with D hard to call. CDR1 is SNHLY and CDR2 is FYNNEI in the germline V gene. The ends were cut back, 7 bases at V and 0 bases at J, with 17 bases in the middle. CDR3 length equals 16 residues.

The J gene is TRBJ2-1, the V gene TRBV4-1; the match to TRBD1 covers 9 bases. The CDR3 is 14 amino acids. The germline CDR1 and CDR2 sequences are MGHRA and YSYEKL. V lost 2 bases to trimming and J lost 8 bases; unmatched junction nucleotides: 4. The CDR3 protein is CASSQSDRGDEQFF. In nucleotides, the CDR3 is TGCGCCAGCAGCCAATCGGACAGGGGCGATGAGCAGTTCTTC.

The chain employs TRBV6-5 and TRBJ2-7, with 11 nucleotides matching TRBD1. The germline V gene has CDR1 MNHEY and CDR2 SVGAGI. The V segment lost 0 bases and the J segment 4 bases; nucleotides outside the gene matches: 2. The CDR3 contains 15 residues. The CDR3 DNA follows: TGTGCCAGCAGTTACTCCGGGGACAGGGGGTACGAGCAGTACTTC. Protein sequence: CASSYSGDRGYEQYF.

This clonotype occurred a few times. The rearrangement links TRBV6-5 to TRBJ2-7, with TRBD1 matching over 8 bases. With V trimmed by 0 bases and J by 4 bases, 5 bases remained unmatched. Germline V lookup: CDR1 MNHEY, CDR2 SVGAGI. The CDR3 is 15 amino acids. The CDR3 loop is CASSYSEDRAYEQYF. CDR3 nucleotides: TGTGCCAGCAGTTACTCAGAGGACAGGGCTTACGAGCAGTACTTC.

This clonotype was counted ten times or more. This chain uses TRBV12-3 or TRBV12-4 with TRBJ2-7, with D possibly being TRBD1 (5 bases). There are 13 residues in the CDR3. Trimming took off 2 bases at V and 2 bases at J, with 7 bases between the two ends. The CDR3 DNA sequence: TGTGCCAGCAGTTTAAAGGGGCCCTACGAGCAGTACTTC. This gives the protein CASSLKGPYEQYF.

CDR3 amino acids: CASSPGQGIYGYTF. The CDR3 coding sequence is TGTGCCAGCAGTCCCGGACAGGGAATCTATGGCTACACCTTC. The gene calls are TRBV12-3 or TRBV12-4 and TRBJ1-2; 8 positions match TRBD1. This CDR3 region has 14 residues. The junction had 6 bases not matched to a gene; V was cut back by 5 bases and J by 4 bases.